This T cell receptor (beta chain) was captured by sequencing in a study of T-cell reconstitution after alpha-beta-depleted transplantation in children. Preparing the TCRbeta library involved the use of unique molecular identifiers. Via MiXCR, TCRdb re-called the PCR reads, giving one row per CDR3 protein. This sample has 450,000 to 600,000 distinct CDR3 sequences, with less than 35% found just once. Specimen: PBMCs from the stem cell graft donor, collected from the stem cell graft. The TCR sequence derives from a human donor who donated a stem cell graft to a child with aplastic anemia.

CDR3 nucleotide sequence: TGTGCCAGCAGATCCGGACTAGCGGGAGAGACCCAGTACTTC. Translated, it gives CASRSGLAGETQYF. The chain has TRBV28 and TRBJ2-5, with 11 bases that match TRBD2. Germline values: CDR1 MDHEN, CDR2 SYDVKM. This CDR3 contains 14 residues. Trimming removed 6 bases from V and 4 bases from J; junction bases left unmatched: 4.